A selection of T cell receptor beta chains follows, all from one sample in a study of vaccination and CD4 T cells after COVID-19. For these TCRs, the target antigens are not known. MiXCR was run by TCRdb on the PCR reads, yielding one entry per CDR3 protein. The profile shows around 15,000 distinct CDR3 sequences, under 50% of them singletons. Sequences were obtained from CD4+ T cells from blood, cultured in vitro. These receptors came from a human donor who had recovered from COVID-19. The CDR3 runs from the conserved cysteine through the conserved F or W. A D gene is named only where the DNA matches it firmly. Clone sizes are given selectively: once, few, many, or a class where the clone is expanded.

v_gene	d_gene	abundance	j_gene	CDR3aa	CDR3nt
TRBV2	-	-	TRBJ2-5	CASSAVTPGETQYF	TGTGCCAGCAGCGCAGTGACCCCGGGGGAGACCCAGTACTTC
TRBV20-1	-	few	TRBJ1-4	CSASPGQTEKLFF	TGCAGTGCTAGTCCCGGACAGACCGAAAAACTGTTTTTT
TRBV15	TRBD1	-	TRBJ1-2	CATSRQGVGGYTF	TGTGCCACCAGCAGGCAGGGGGTGGGTGGCTACACCTTC
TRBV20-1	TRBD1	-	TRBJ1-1	CSARNFRDSNTEAFF	TGCAGTGCTAGAAATTTCCGGGACAGTAACACTGAAGCTTTCTTT
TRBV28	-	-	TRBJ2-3	CASSLGSRTDTQYF	TGTGCCAGCAGTCTGGGCAGCCGCACAGATACGCAGTATTTT
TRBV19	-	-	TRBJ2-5	CASSIMERETQYF	TGTGCCAGTAGTATTATGGAACGAGAGACCCAGTACTTC
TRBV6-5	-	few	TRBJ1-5	CASSYSQGGNQPQHF	TGTGCCAGCAGTTACTCGCAGGGAGGCAATCAGCCCCAGCATTTT
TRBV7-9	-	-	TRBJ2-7	CASMRREAYEQYF	TGTGCCAGCATGCGTAGGGAGGCCTACGAGCAGTACTTC
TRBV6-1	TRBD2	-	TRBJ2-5	CASGEGLAGETQYF	TGTGCCAGCGGGGAGGGACTAGCGGGAGAGACCCAGTACTTC
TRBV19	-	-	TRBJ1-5	CASSPRRGNSNQPQHF	TGTGCCAGTAGTCCTCGCAGGGGAAATAGCAATCAGCCCCAGCATTTT
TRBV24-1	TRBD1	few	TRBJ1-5	CATSETGGGNQPQHF	TGTGCCACCAGTGAGACAGGGGGCGGAAATCAGCCCCAGCATTTT
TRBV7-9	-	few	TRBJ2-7	CASSSGWGSSPYEQYF	TGTGCCAGCAGCTCGGGCTGGGGTTCCTCCCCCTACGAGCAGTACTTC
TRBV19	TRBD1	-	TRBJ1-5	CASSSGTGIRSNQPQHF	TGTGCCAGTAGTAGTGGGACAGGGATTAGGAGCAATCAGCCCCAGCATTTT
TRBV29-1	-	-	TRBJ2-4	CSVERENIQYF	TGCAGCGTTGAGAGGGAGAACATTCAGTACTTC
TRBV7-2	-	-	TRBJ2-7	CASSLVGIEQYF	TGTGCCAGCAGCTTAGTCGGGATCGAGCAGTACTTC
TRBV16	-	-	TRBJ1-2	CASSQPRDHGYTF	TGTGCCAGCAGCCAACCGCGGGACCACGGCTACACCTTC
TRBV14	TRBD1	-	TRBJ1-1	CASSQERRGRTEAFF	TGTGCCAGCAGCCAAGAGAGGAGGGGGCGAACTGAAGCTTTCTTT